This T cell receptor beta chain came from a study of cytomegalovirus exposure and HLA in healthy donors. V dropped 7 bases and J dropped 4; count of bases not matched to a gene: 3. There are 13 residues in the CDR3. Germline V CDR1 and CDR2: SNHLY, FYNNEI. Points from the study as a whole: What a later analysis showed was that several of the most significant clusters appeared linked to common viral pathogens. From TCR beta sequences, most subjects' HLA-A and HLA-B alleles were reportedly predicted accurately.

Concerning this clone: As yet, its antigen is unknown.

The study ran its PCR with 60 Vbeta and 13 Jbeta primers. The protocol was immunoSEQ multiplex PCR, while the TCRdb copy is restricted to in-frame clones and leaves out a portion. The sample consists of fewer than 110,000 clones, about 85% of them appearing once. This receptor was taken from a man younger than 45 in good health and CMV-seronegative. The gene calls are TRBV2 and TRBJ2-3, with TRBD1 identical over 9 bases. Sequencing used PBMCs. The CDR3 DNA reads as TGTGCCAGCACCGGGACAGGGTCAGATACGCAGTATTTT. Residues: CASTGTGSDTQYF.